One sample yielded the 32 T cell receptor beta chains listed below, sequenced in a study of CD8 T cells in Susac syndrome. With random hexamers, reverse transcription was performed on about 0.5 to 1 ug of RNA. One entry per CDR3 protein results from TCRdb running MiXCR on the immunoSEQ multiplex PCR reads. This table has 65,000 to 80,000 distinct CDR3 sequences, about 91% appearing once. Material: CD8+ T cells from PBMCs. These TCRs come from a human donor with multiple sclerosis.

The rearrangement uses TRBV20-1 and TRBJ2-1, with D tentatively TRBD1 or TRBD2 (5 bases each). V lost 3 bases, J lost 3 bases, and 9 bases lay in between. This CDR3 region has 13 residues. Germline V lookup: CDR1 DFQATT, CDR2 SNEGSKA (reference sequence). In nucleotides, the CDR3 is TGCAGTGCTAGGGGACCCTACTACAATGAGCAGTTCTTC. It encodes CSARGPYYNEQFF.

This sequence joins TRBV20-1 and TRBJ2-7; 8 bases are a match to TRBD1. Germline-derived CDR1 and CDR2 are DFQATT and SNEGSKA (reference sequence). V was clipped by 3 bases and J by 4 bases; unmatched bases: 5. The CDR3 spans 13 residues. The CDR3 sequence is CSASPTGGYEQYF. The CDR3 DNA reads as TGCAGTGCTAGCCCAACAGGGGGATACGAGCAGTACTTC.

The chain uses TRBV7-8 and TRBJ1-4; 8 bases line up with TRBD1. V lost 5 bases and J lost 7; bases outside the gene matches: 9. The CDR3 sequence is 15 residues long. CDR1 is SGHVS, CDR2 FQNEAQ, per germline. CDR3 sequence (DNA): TGTGCCAGCAGCGAATACAGGGGGATAGGTGAAAAACTGTTTTTT. Its protein product is CASSEYRGIGEKLFF. Using reference TRBV7-8 and TRBJ1-4 for the parts outside the CDR3, the full variable domain is GAGVSQSPRYKVAKRGQDVALRCDPISGHVSLFWYQQALGQGPEFLTYFQNEAQLDKSGLPSDRFFAERPEGSVSTLKIQRTQQEDSAVYLCASSEYRGIGEKLFFGSGTQLSVL.

This rearrangement joins TRBV28 to TRBJ2-2; tentatively, D is TRBD1 (6 bases). Germline V gene sequence: CDR1 MDHEN, CDR2 SYDVKM. V lost 6 bases and J 0 bases, leaving 11 bases between the germline ends. The CDR3 is 15 amino acids. This CDR3 is CASSTGTSNTGELFF. In DNA, the CDR3 is TGTGCCAGCAGCACTGGGACATCGAACACCGGGGAGCTGTTTTTT.

This clonotype was seen just once. The chain carries TRBV19 and TRBJ2-1; D perhaps matches TRBD2 (6 bases). The CDR3 extends over 15 amino acids. V lost 9 bases and J 4 bases, leaving 19 bases between the germline ends. Germline-derived CDR1 and CDR2 are LNHDA and SQIVND (reference sequence). The CDR3 loop reads CASSVLGGRYNEQFF. The CDR3 DNA follows: TGTGCCAGCTCAGTTTTGGGGGGTAGATACAATGAGCAGTTCTTC.

CDR3 DNA sequence: TGTGCCAGCAATTCAGACAGGGAGGACACTGAAGCTTTCTTT. Residues: CASNSDREDTEAFF. This sequence joins TRBV12-3 or TRBV12-4 and TRBJ1-1; 7 nucleotides agree with TRBD1. This CDR3 region has 14 residues. The V and J ends lost 7 bases and 3 bases, in that order; junction bases with no gene match: 8.

V and J are TRBV11-2 and TRBJ2-5; D unresolved. This CDR3 spans 14 amino acids. Looked up from germline, CDR1 is SGHAT and CDR2 is FQNNGV. V was cut by 4 bases and J by 1 base, with 10 bases left in between. CDR3 coding DNA: TGTGCCAGCAGCTCTCCGACGAGCCAAGAGACCCAGTACTTC. Protein: CASSSPTSQETQYF.

This sequence joins TRBV11-2 and TRBJ2-5, with D perhaps TRBD1 or TRBD2 (5 bases each). V lost 4 bases and J 5 bases, leaving 11 bases between the germline ends. Germline values: CDR1 SGHAT, CDR2 FQNNGV. The CDR3 has 13 residues. Here the CDR3 DNA reads TGTGCCAGCAGCTCCGGGGACGGGGAGACCCAGTACTTC. Translated: CASSSGDGETQYF.

The chain carries TRBV24-1 and TRBJ2-2; D could derive from TRBD1 or TRBD2 (5 bases each). The CDR3 has 21 residues. The V gene's germline CDR1 is KGHDR and CDR2 SFDVKD. V dropped 3 bases and J dropped 3 bases, with 28 bases sitting between them. The CDR3 nucleotides read TGTGCCACCAGTGATATCCCCTCCAACCAGGGACCTAGCCTCTACACCGGGGAGCTGTTTTTT. Translation: CATSDIPSNQGPSLYTGELFF.

The chain combines TRBV20-1 with TRBJ2-1; TRBD2 matches 8 bases. Germline values: CDR1 DFQATT, CDR2 SNEGSKA (reference sequence). The V gene end was trimmed by 0 bases and the J gene end by 9 bases; junction bases not matched to a gene: 1. CDR3 length: 12 amino acids. CDR3 nucleotide sequence: TGCAGTGCTAGAGATAGCGGGGCTGAGCAGTTCTTC. As protein: CSARDSGAEQFF.

This rearrangement joins TRBV24-1 to TRBJ2-2; D not certain. Germline CDR1 is KGHDR and CDR2 is SFDVKD. V lost 7 bases and J lost 3, with 14 bases in between. This CDR3 has 15 residues. In nucleotides, the CDR3 is TGTGCCACCAGCCCACGAGGCCTGGACACCGGGGAGCTGTTTTTT. Translating it yields CATSPRGLDTGELFF.

This rearrangement joins TRBV5-1 to TRBJ2-1; 7 bases are a match to TRBD1. With V trimmed by 7 bases and J by 5 bases, 12 bases remained unmatched. Germline CDR1 is SGHRS and CDR2 is YFSETQ. The CDR3 totals 15 residues. As DNA, the CDR3 is TGCGCCAGCCATAGGCCTGGACAGGCCAACAATGAGCAGTTCTTC. Translated, it gives CASHRPGQANNEQFF.

V gene TRBV4-1 combines with J gene TRBJ2-3; D assignment may be TRBD1 or TRBD2 (5 bases each). The CDR3 is 17 residues long. The germline V gene has CDR1 MGHRA and CDR2 YSYEKL. V was trimmed by 1 base and J by 6 bases, leaving 20 bases between them. The CDR3 sequence is CASSQAGQRTFGDTQYF. CDR3 DNA sequence: TGCGCCAGCAGCCAAGCGGGGCAGCGGACGTTCGGCGATACGCAGTATTTT.

This chain connects TRBV6-4 to TRBJ2-2; no clear D gene. The CDR3 contains 15 residues. In germline, CDR1 is MRHNA, CDR2 SNTAGT. Deletions cut 4 bases from V and 5 bases from J, with 14 bases between. The chain's CDR3 is CASSVGVPETGELFF. In nucleotides, the CDR3 is TGTGCCAGCAGTGTGGGCGTCCCGGAGACCGGGGAGCTGTTTTTT.

This chain connects TRBV19 to TRBJ1-1, with 7 bases matching TRBD1. The CDR3 covers 16 residues. With V trimmed by 4 bases and J by 1 base, 9 bases remained unmatched. Germline V gives CDR1 LNHDA, CDR2 SQIVND (reference sequence). The chain's CDR3 is CASSKIPRGQNTEAFF. CDR3 bases: TGTGCCAGTAGTAAAATCCCGAGGGGGCAGAACACTGAAGCTTTCTTT. Full variable domain (remainder filled in from reference TRBV19 and TRBJ1-1): DGGITQSPKYLFRKEGQNVTLSCEQNLNHDAMYWYRQDPGQGLRLIYYSQIVNDFQKGDIAEGYSVSREKKESFPLTVTSAQKNPTAFYLCASSKIPRGQNTEAFFGQGTRLTVV.

The chain uses TRBV29-1 and TRBJ1-1; perhaps TRBD1 as D (5 bases). The CDR3 is 12 amino acids. Looked up from germline, CDR1 is SQVTM and CDR2 is ANQGSEA. V lost 3 bases, J lost 5 bases, and 10 bases lay in between. The CDR3 sequence is CSVEGVWTEAFF. The CDR3 DNA reads TGCAGCGTTGAGGGGGTGTGGACTGAAGCTTTCTTT.

This chain connects TRBV9 to TRBJ2-7; 7 nucleotides agree with TRBD1. V lost 4 bases and J lost 3; bases outside the gene matches: 13. This CDR3 is built from 16 residues. The germline V gene has CDR1 SGDLS and CDR2 YYNGEE. In DNA form, the CDR3 reads TGTGCCAGCAGCCCGACAGGGTGGCCGACGGACTACGAGCAGTACTTC. Its protein is CASSPTGWPTDYEQYF.

The V gene is TRBV12-3 or TRBV12-4, the J gene TRBJ2-5; maybe TRBD1 (5 bases). The CDR3 is 14 residues long. With 7 bases removed from V and 2 bases from J, the gap between germline ends came to 14 bases. The CDR3 DNA sequence: TGTGCCAGCACCCAGGGTGATGGACAAGAGACCCAGTACTTC. The encoded protein is CASTQGDGQETQYF.

The rearrangement joins TRBV3-1 to TRBJ2-5; 8 bases align to TRBD2. Losses at the gene ends were 4 bases for V and 4 bases for J; bases not matched to a gene: 8. Germline V gene lookup returns CDR1 LGHDT and CDR2 YNNKEL (reference sequence). The CDR3 runs to 15 residues. The DNA for the CDR3 is TGTGCCAGCAGCCCACCGGGGGGGGGCGTAGAGACCCAGTACTTC. Protein sequence: CASSPPGGGVETQYF.

The rearrangement links TRBV9 to TRBJ1-1, with 8 bases lining up with TRBD1. This CDR3 is built from 14 residues. Trimming took 0 bases from V and 12 from J; bases not matched to a gene: 10. Germline lookup yields CDR1 SGDLS and CDR2 YYNGEE. The CDR3 loop reads CASSVGGTGPWTFF. The CDR3, as DNA: TGTGCCAGCAGCGTAGGCGGGACAGGTCCTTGGACTTTCTTT.

The chain uses TRBV12-3 or TRBV12-4 and TRBJ1-2; no definite D call. Trimming took off 1 base at V and 3 bases at J, with 9 bases between the two ends. This CDR3 is built from 14 residues. This CDR3 is CASSLGHTYYGYTF. DNA for the CDR3: TGTGCCAGCAGTTTAGGGCACACTTACTATGGCTACACCTTC.

J is TRBJ1-5 and V is TRBV11-2; no reliable D call. Trimming cost V 6 bases and J 5 bases, with 14 bases left between them. Germline values: CDR1 SGHAT, CDR2 FQNNGV. The CDR3 covers 14 residues. Written as DNA, the CDR3 is TGTGCCAGCAGTGATCCCCAGAGCGATCAGCCCCAGCATTTT. This codes for CASSDPQSDQPQHF. Looking up the rest from reference TRBV11-2 and TRBJ1-5 gives the full variable domain: EAGVAQSPRYKIIEKRQSVAFWCNPISGHATLYWYQQILGQGPKLLIQFQNNGVVDDSQLPKDRFSAERLKGVDSTLKIQPAKLEDSAVYLCASSDPQSDQPQHFGDGTRLSIL.

The chain has TRBV10-3 and TRBJ2-3; 13 bases are shared with TRBD2. CDR1 is ENHRY and CDR2 is SYGVKD in the germline V gene. V was clipped by 4 bases and J by 3 bases; unmatched bases: 7. This CDR3 spans 17 amino acids. CDR3 in amino acids: CAISGTSGSEKTDTQYF. CDR3 DNA: TGTGCCATCAGTGGGACTAGCGGGAGTGAGAAAACAGATACGCAGTATTTT.

The rearrangement joins TRBV9 to TRBJ1-5, with D maybe TRBD1 (6 bases). The CDR3 covers 14 residues. Germline CDR1 SGDLS, CDR2 YYNGEE. Deletions cut 4 bases from V and 4 bases from J, with 12 bases between. As DNA, the CDR3 is TGTGCCAGCAGCCCGGGACAACTGAATCAGCCCCAGCATTTT. Its protein is CASSPGQLNQPQHF.

CDR3 nucleotides: TGTGCCAGCAGTTTCCAGGGGCGGACTGAAGCTTTCTTT. Amino acid sequence: CASSFQGRTEAFF. The chain joins TRBV28 to TRBJ1-1, with D perhaps TRBD1 (6 bases). Trimming pared 3 bases from V and 5 bases from J, leaving 10 bases between. Germline assignment: CDR1 MDHEN and CDR2 SYDVKM. CDR3 length: 13 residues.

The V call is TRBV12-3 or TRBV12-4, the J call TRBJ1-2; D is possibly TRBD1 (5 bases). The CDR3 runs to 10 residues. The V gene lost 4 bases and the J gene lost 8 bases, with 5 bases spanning the gap. The CDR3, as DNA: TGTGCCAGCAGTTGGGACGGCTACACCTTC. Amino acids: CASSWDGYTF.

The chain is built from TRBV27 and TRBJ2-5; TRBD1 matches at 7 bases. The CDR3 spans 15 residues. V was clipped by 5 bases and J by 4 bases; unmatched bases: 10. Looked up from germline, CDR1 is MNHEY and CDR2 is SMNVEV (reference sequence). DNA of the CDR3: TGTGCCAGCAGTCCATCAGGGGGTCTGGGAGAGACCCAGTACTTC. Amino acid sequence: CASSPSGGLGETQYF.

This chain links TRBV19 with TRBJ2-2; D remains ambiguous. The V gene's germline CDR1 is LNHDA and CDR2 SQIVND (reference sequence). The CDR3 covers 13 residues. Trimming shortened V by 5 bases and J by 6 bases, and 10 bases separated the two germline ends. The CDR3 loop is CASSAGRPGELFF. Written as DNA, the CDR3 is TGTGCCAGTAGTGCAGGAAGGCCCGGGGAGCTGTTTTTT. Variable domain in full (rest from reference TRBV19 and TRBJ2-2): DGGITQSPKYLFRKEGQNVTLSCEQNLNHDAMYWYRQDPGQGLRLIYYSQIVNDFQKGDIAEGYSVSREKKESFPLTVTSAQKNPTAFYLCASSAGRPGELFFGEGSRLTVL.

The V gene is TRBV7-2, the J gene TRBJ2-2; D unresolved. Trimming cost V 5 bases and J 6 bases, with 16 bases left between them. Germline values: CDR1 SGHTA, CDR2 FQGNSA. The CDR3 sequence is 15 residues long. CDR3 nucleotides: TGTGCCAGCAGCGCGCCCTGGGTTTTGGCCGGGGAGCTGTTTTTT. Translated: CASSAPWVLAGELFF. Looking up the rest from reference TRBV7-2 and TRBJ2-2 gives the full variable domain: GAGVSQSPSNKVTEKGKDVELRCDPISGHTALYWYRQSLGQGLEFLIYFQGNSAPDKSGLPSDRFSAERTGGSVSTLTIQRTQQEDSAVYLCASSAPWVLAGELFFGEGSRLTVL.

The chain recombines TRBV28 with TRBJ1-2; TRBD1 matches at 7 bases. V shed 10 bases and J 1 base; nucleotides not matched to a gene: 6. CDR3 length: 13 residues. Germline CDR1 reads MDHEN; CDR2 reads SYDVKM. CDR3 nucleotides: TGTGCCACCTCGGGGACAGATAACTATGGCTACACCTTC. Translating it yields CATSGTDNYGYTF.

This chain connects TRBV9 to TRBJ1-4; D is uncertain. The CDR3 runs to 15 residues. Germline loops: CDR1 SGDLS, CDR2 YYNGEE. V was trimmed by 0 bases and J by 0 bases, leaving 6 bases between them. CDR3 in amino acids: CASSVGGSTNEKLFF. For the CDR3, the DNA is TGTGCCAGCAGCGTAGGCGGCTCAACTAATGAAAAACTGTTTTTT.

This chain joins TRBV13 and TRBJ2-1; D is undetermined. This CDR3 comprises 12 residues. Germline V lookup: CDR1 PRHDT, CDR2 FYEKMQ (reference sequence). V gave up 5 bases and J gave up 5 bases, with 7 bases separating them. CDR3 sequence reads: CASSPTNNEQFF. CDR3 DNA: TGTGCCAGCAGCCCAACCAACAATGAGCAGTTCTTC.